The rows below give T cell receptor beta chains drawn from one sample of a study of technical replicates of blood from a few donors. The method was immunoSEQ multiplex PCR; TCRdb's version includes in-frame clones alone and lacks a portion of them. The repertoire holds tens of thousands of clones, with approximately 92% as singletons. Sequenced: PBMCs. Receptors originate from a human donor in good health. Some clones in this sample may be carry-over from other donors' samples. Both conserved end residues are part of each CDR3. A D gene is named only where the DNA matches it firmly. Clone size is not always given. Where it is, it says once, few, many or a class for expanded clones.

>few|TRBV11-2|TRBJ2-7|TRBD1|17
CASSLVRTGGLAYEQYF
TGTGCCAGCAGCTTAGTCAGGACAGGGGGCCTGGCCTACGAGCAGTACTTC
>NA|TRBV7-9|TRBJ1-1|NA|14
CASSLAVAGTEAFF
TGTGCCAGCAGCTTAGCGGTAGCAGGGACTGAAGCTTTCTTT
>NA|TRBV5-8|TRBJ2-7|NA|13
CASSLEGVREQYF
TGTGCCAGCAGCTTGGAGGGGGTCCGAGAGCAGTACTTC
>once|TRBV2|TRBJ2-3|NA|14
CASGLMTSTDTQYF
TGTGCCAGCGGGTTGATGACTAGCACAGATACGCAGTATTTT
>once|TRBV11-1|TRBJ2-5|TRBD2|19
CASSLWGSGGLVRQETQYF
TGTGCCAGCAGCTTATGGGGTAGCGGGGGACTGGTACGACAAGAGACCCAGTACTTC
>few|TRBV12-2|TRBJ1-6|NA|15
CASRGRQAYNSPLHF
TGTGCAAGTCGCGGACGACAGGCCTATAATTCACCCCTCCACTTT
>NA|TRBV30|TRBJ2-5|NA|12
CAWDQGSGTQYF
TGTGCCTGGGACCAGGGGAGTGGGACCCAGTACTTC
>once|TRBV6-5|TRBJ1-1|NA|14
CASSYRGVNTEAFF
TGTGCCAGCAGTTACCGGGGGGTGAACACTGAAGCTTTCTTT
>once|TRBV15|TRBJ2-2|TRBD1|16
CATSRGSGGAWGELFF
TGTGCCACCAGCAGAGGTTCAGGGGGCGCGTGGGGGGAGCTGTTTTTT
>NA|TRBV13|TRBJ2-7|TRBD1|14
CASSPRTGGYEQYF
TGTGCCAGCAGCCCCCGGACAGGGGGCTACGAGCAGTACTTC
>NA|TRBV5-1|TRBJ1-1|NA|13
CASSSGGNSEAFF
TGCGCCAGCAGCTCTGGGGGCAACAGTGAAGCTTTCTTT
>NA|TRBV15|TRBJ2-1|NA|16
CATSRDRVSTYNEQFF
TGTGCCACCAGCAGAGATCGAGTTTCTACCTACAATGAGCAGTTCTTC
>NA|TRBV7-2|TRBJ2-2|TRBD2|18
CASSSRLAGDLNTGELFF
TGTGCCAGCAGCTCTCGACTAGCGGGGGACTTGAACACCGGGGAGCTGTTTTTT
>NA|TRBV4-3|TRBJ2-1|NA|16
CASSQRSGSSYNEQFF
TGCGCCAGCAGCCAACGTAGCGGTAGCTCCTACAATGAGCAGTTCTTC
>NA|TRBV27|TRBJ2-1|TRBD2|14
CASSLKRERNEQFF
TGTGCCAGCAGTTTAAAGCGGGAGAGGAATGAGCAGTTCTTC
>once|TRBV6-5|TRBJ1-1|NA|14
CASRYQTENTEAFF
TGTGCCAGCAGGTATCAGACAGAGAACACTGAAGCTTTCTTT
>NA|TRBV11-2|TRBJ2-5|TRBD1|14
CASSLPTGRETQYF
TGTGCCAGCAGCTTACCGACAGGGAGAGAGACCCAGTACTTC
>NA|TRBV7-2|TRBJ2-5|TRBD2|17
CASSPRRLAGAQETQYF
TGTGCCAGCAGCCCGAGGAGGCTAGCGGGAGCACAAGAGACCCAGTACTTC
>once|TRBV4-1|TRBJ2-1|TRBD2|17
CASRHERGWSSYNEQFF
TGCGCCAGCAGACACGAGCGGGGATGGAGCTCCTACAATGAGCAGTTCTTC
>NA|TRBV25-1|TRBJ2-1|NA|15
CASSELAGLGNEQFF
TGTGCCAGCAGTGAATTAGCAGGGTTGGGCAATGAGCAGTTCTTC
>NA|TRBV5-4|TRBJ2-1|TRBD2|14
CASLSREANNEQFF
TGTGCCAGCCTCTCGCGGGAGGCCAACAATGAGCAGTTCTTC
>NA|TRBV6-6|TRBJ2-7|NA|14
CASSAGTSVYEQYF
TGTGCCAGCAGCGCCGGGACATCAGTCTACGAGCAGTACTTC
>NA|TRBV21-1|TRBJ1-1|NA|10
CPTGRREAFF
TGTCCTACAGGTAGACGTGAAGCTTTCTTT
>NA|TRBV2|TRBJ2-5|NA|14
CASSDRRIQETQYF
TGTGCCAGCAGTGATCGGCGGATACAAGAGACCCAGTACTTC
>NA|TRBV4-1|TRBJ2-5|TRBD2|16
CASSQDEAGGTGAQYF
TGCGCCAGCAGCCAAGATGAGGCGGGGGGTACCGGGGCCCAGTACTTC
>NA|TRBV9|TRBJ2-7|TRBD2|15
CASGVASGPSYEQYF
TGTGCCAGCGGCGTTGCTAGCGGGCCCTCCTACGAGCAGTACTTC
>NA|TRBV10-2|TRBJ1-6|TRBD1|15
CASSGTGGWDSPLHF
TGCGCCAGCAGCGGGACAGGGGGCTGGGATTCACCCCTCCACTTT
>NA|TRBV29-1|TRBJ1-4|NA|14
CSARLSATNEKLFF
TGCAGCGCCCGGTTATCGGCAACTAATGAAAAACTGTTTTTT
>NA|TRBV10-3|TRBJ2-5|TRBD2|16
CAISDLAGGEGETQYF
TGTGCCATCAGTGATCTAGCGGGGGGCGAGGGAGAGACCCAGTACTTC
>NA|TRBV10-3|TRBJ1-5|NA|13
CAISVGADQPQHF
TGTGCCATCAGTGTGGGGGCCGATCAGCCCCAGCATTTT
>NA|TRBV28|TRBJ2-7|TRBD2|15
CASASGGGRHYEQYF
TGTGCCAGCGCCTCCGGGGGAGGGAGACACTACGAGCAGTACTTC
>NA|TRBV5-1|TRBJ2-7|NA|14
CASSETVTSYEQYF
TGCGCCAGCAGCGAGACAGTAACCTCCTACGAGCAGTACTTC
>NA|TRBV9|TRBJ2-1|TRBD2|14
CASSVTSGRGEQFF
TGTGCCAGCAGCGTTACTAGCGGGAGGGGTGAGCAGTTCTTC
>NA|TRBV9|TRBJ2-7|NA|15
CASSVDVAPPYEQYF
TGTGCCAGCAGCGTAGATGTAGCTCCCCCCTACGAGCAGTACTTC
>NA|TRBV7-9|TRBJ2-7|TRBD1|14
CASSEDRDLYEQYF
TGTGCCAGCAGCGAGGACAGGGACCTCTACGAGCAGTACTTC
>NA|TRBV7-8|TRBJ2-7|NA|13
CASSPRVSYEQYF
TGTGCCAGCAGCCCCAGGGTGTCCTACGAGCAGTACTTC
>NA|TRBV19|TRBJ1-5|TRBD1|14
CASGDRNSNQPQHF
TGTGCCAGTGGGGACAGAAATAGCAATCAGCCCCAGCATTTT
>NA|TRBV7-9|TRBJ2-1|NA|14
CASSHGLTYNEQFF
TGTGCCAGCAGCCACGGACTAACTTACAATGAGCAGTTCTTC
>NA|TRBV30|TRBJ1-1|NA|12
CAWNRLNTEAFF
TGTGCCTGGAACAGGCTGAACACTGAAGCTTTCTTT
>NA|TRBV15|TRBJ1-3|NA|16
CATSRGGSSSGNTIYF
TGTGCCACCAGCAGAGGAGGGTCCAGCTCTGGAAACACCATATATTTT
>NA|TRBV6-5|TRBJ2-5|TRBD2|14
CASSRTSGGETQYF
TGTGCCAGCAGTCGGACTAGCGGGGGAGAGACCCAGTACTTC
>NA|TRBV11-2|TRBJ2-1|NA|14
CASSLEGSGNEQFF
TGTGCCAGCAGCTTAGAAGGTAGCGGTAATGAGCAGTTCTTC
>once|TRBV6-1|TRBJ1-2|NA|17
CASSDLGSIALNYGYTF
TGTGCCAGCAGTGATCTCGGTAGTATCGCCCTTAACTATGGCTACACCTTC
>NA|TRBV6-4|TRBJ2-1|TRBD2|16
CASSPRAGGGGDEQFF
TGTGCCAGCAGCCCCCGCGCGGGGGGCGGCGGCGATGAGCAGTTCTTC
>NA|TRBV4-3|TRBJ2-2|NA|16
CASSLEGLGTAGELFF
TGCGCCAGCAGCCTGGAGGGACTGGGGACGGCCGGGGAGCTGTTTTTT
>once|TRBV10-3|TRBJ2-1|NA|11
CAISKETEQFF
TGTGCCATCAGCAAGGAGACTGAGCAGTTCTTC